One sample yielded the 8 T cell receptor beta chains listed below, sequenced in a study of blood T cell repertoires in COVID-19. Sequencing used immunoSEQ multiplex PCR; TCRdb keeps in-frame clones, though not all of them. The data hold 95,000 to 110,000 clones, with approximately 80% observed a single time. The sample comprised peripheral blood. The receptors originated from a woman of 80 years or more with active or convalescent COVID-19.

The chain has TRBV11-2 and TRBJ1-1; D gene ambiguous. V dropped 3 bases and J dropped 2 bases, with 10 bases sitting between them. CDR1 and CDR2 from the germline V gene are SGHAT and FQNNGV. The CDR3 is 14 residues long. Here the CDR3 reads CASSLTGKNTEAFF. As DNA, the CDR3 is TGTGCCAGCAGCTTGACGGGAAAAAACACTGAAGCTTTCTTT.

The rearrangement joins TRBV19 to TRBJ2-1; 9 positions agree with TRBD2. Germline V gene data show CDR1 as LNHDA and CDR2 as SQIVND (reference sequence). The V segment lost 8 bases and the J segment 3 bases; nucleotides outside the gene matches: 2. The CDR3 covers 13 residues. CDR3 protein: CASSSGNYNEQFF. The CDR3 DNA follows: TGTGCCAGTTCTAGCGGGAACTACAATGAGCAGTTCTTC.

This chain joins TRBV4-3 and TRBJ1-1, with D possibly being TRBD1 (6 bases). The CDR3 spans 13 residues. The V gene's germline CDR1 is LGHNA and CDR2 YSLEER. V lost 0 bases and J lost 10, with 12 bases in between. DNA of the CDR3: TGCGCCAGCAGCCAAGATTCGACAGGCTCAGCTTTCTTT. Amino acid sequence: CASSQDSTGSAFF.

This clone was seen once. V and J are TRBV20-1 and TRBJ2-3; weak D call: TRBD2 (5 bases). This CDR3 is 15 amino acids long. CDR1 is DFQATT and CDR2 is SNEGSKA in the germline V gene (reference sequence). Trimming removed 3 bases at V and 2 bases at J, with 15 bases between. The CDR3 sequence: CSASRGRPITDTQYF. CDR3 nucleotide sequence: TGCAGTGCTAGTAGAGGGAGACCTATCACAGATACGCAGTATTTT.

This chain links TRBV27 with TRBJ2-1, with D possibly matching TRBD2 (5 bases). The V end was cut by 3 bases, the J end by 9 bases, with 12 bases between. The CDR3 runs 13 residues. CDR1 MNHEY and CDR2 SMNVEV come from the germline V gene (reference sequence). CDR3 coding DNA: TGTGCCAGCAGTTTCGGTACCGCGGGTGAGCAGTTCTTC. Translated, it gives CASSFGTAGEQFF.

V is TRBV5-6 and J is TRBJ2-1; D is unclear. The CDR3 is 13 residues long. Trimming took 4 bases from V and 4 from J, leaving 9 bases between them. The germline gives CDR1 SGHDT, CDR2 YYEEEE. The CDR3 protein is CASSRLDYNEQFF. The CDR3 nucleotides read TGTGCCAGCAGCCGACTGGATTACAATGAGCAGTTCTTC.

This chain connects TRBV3-1 (or the pseudogene TRBV3-2) to TRBJ2-1; maybe TRBD1 (7 bases). This CDR3 region has 18 residues. The germline V and J ends were trimmed by 3 bases and 9 bases, with 27 bases remaining between them. The germline CDR1 and CDR2 sequences are LGHDT and YNNKEL (reference sequence). CDR3: CASSQVPRGTVVISEQFF. CDR3 bases: TGTGCCAGCAGCCAGGTCCCCCGGGGGACAGTCGTAATAAGTGAGCAGTTCTTC.

This clone was counted a single time. The chain joins TRBV7-6 to TRBJ2-1, with unresolved D. V dropped 5 bases and J dropped 0 bases, with 14 bases sitting between them. The germline V gene encodes CDR1 SGHVS and CDR2 FNYEAQ. CDR3 length equals 16 residues. Here the CDR3 DNA reads TGTGCCAGCAGCGTGATGACTGCAGCCTCCTACAATGAGCAGTTCTTC. Protein sequence: CASSVMTAASYNEQFF.